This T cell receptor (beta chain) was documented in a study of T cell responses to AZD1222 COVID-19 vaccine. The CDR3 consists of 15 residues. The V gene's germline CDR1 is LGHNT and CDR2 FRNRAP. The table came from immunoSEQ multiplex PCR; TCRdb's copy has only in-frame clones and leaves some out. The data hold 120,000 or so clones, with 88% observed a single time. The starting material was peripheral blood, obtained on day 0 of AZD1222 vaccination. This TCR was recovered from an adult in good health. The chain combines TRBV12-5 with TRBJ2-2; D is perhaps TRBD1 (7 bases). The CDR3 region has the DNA TGTGCGGCCGCGGGACAGCCTATAAGCACCGGGGAGCTGTTTTTT. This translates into CAAAGQPISTGELFF.